Shown below are 3 T cell receptor beta chains from a single sample sequenced in a study of technical replicates of blood from several donors. The protocol was immunoSEQ multiplex PCR, while the TCRdb copy is restricted to in-frame clones and leaves out a portion. The table shows under 70,000 clones, with about 86% occurring only once. The sequenced sample consisted of PBMCs. Receptors were obtained from a human donor in good health. Some clones in this sample may be carry-over from other donors' samples.

The chain couples TRBV2 to TRBJ1-2; D may be TRBD1 (5 bases). The CDR3 length is 13 residues. The ends were cut back, 3 bases at V and 12 bases at J, with 17 bases in the middle. Germline V CDR1 and CDR2: SNHLY, FYNNEI. As DNA, the CDR3 is TGTGCCAGCAGTGAGAGGGCTAGTGGGGGGAACACCTTC. It yields the protein CASSERASGGNTF.

The chain carries TRBV9 and TRBJ2-7; 14 nucleotides align to TRBD2. Losses at the gene ends were 2 bases for V and 3 bases for J; bases not matched to a gene: 4. The V gene's germline CDR1 is SGDLS and CDR2 YYNGEE. This CDR3 has 16 amino acids. The CDR3 nucleotides are TGTGCCAGCAGCGTGGGGACTAGCGGGGGCCTCTACGAGCAGTACTTC. Protein sequence: CASSVGTSGGLYEQYF. Variable domain in full (rest from reference TRBV9 and TRBJ2-7): DSGVTQTPKHLITATGQRVTLRCSPRSGDLSVYWYQQSLDQGLQFLIQYYNGEERAKGNILERFSAQQFPDLHSELNLSSLELGDSALYFCASSVGTSGGLYEQYFGPGTRLTVT.

The rearrangement links TRBV9 to TRBJ2-7, with 10 bases matching TRBD2. CDR1 SGDLS and CDR2 YYNGEE come from the germline V gene. CDR3 length equals 15 residues. V lost 0 bases to trimming and J lost 2 bases; unmatched junction nucleotides: 2. CDR3 sequence: CASSVGLAGPYEQYF. The CDR3 DNA follows: TGTGCCAGCAGCGTAGGACTAGCGGGCCCCTACGAGCAGTACTTC.